The source of this T cell receptor beta chain is a study of molecular identifiers for immune sequencing clone quantification. Study-level results: Identical TCR molecules can share a barcode, and this sharing could underestimate highly expanded clone sizes.

This clonotype was detected a few times. Its target is not known. Trimming removed 4 bases from V and 1 base from J, with 19 bases in between. The CDR3 is 17 amino acids. Germline CDR1 is MNHEY and CDR2 is SMNVEV (reference sequence). Naive CD8 T cell sorting was performed on the CD8+CD4-CCR7+CD45RA+ phenotype. TCRdb passed the PCR reads through MiXCR, listing each CDR3 protein once. The sample lists about 640,000 distinct CDR3 sequences; about 20% were seen once. The receptor's source is a human donor in good health. Some libraries in this study had Jurkat cell RNA spiked in. The V and J genes are TRBV27 and TRBJ1-1; a possible D gene is TRBD1 (5 bases). The sequenced sample consisted of naive CD8+ T cells from blood, with Jurkat cell RNA spiked in. Subset described: FACS-sorted CD8+CD4-CCR7+CD45RA+ naive T cells. The CDR3 protein is CASSSLGVRGRNTEAFF. The CDR3 DNA sequence: TGTGCCAGCAGTTCCCTTGGGGTTAGGGGAAGGAACACTGAAGCTTTCTTT.